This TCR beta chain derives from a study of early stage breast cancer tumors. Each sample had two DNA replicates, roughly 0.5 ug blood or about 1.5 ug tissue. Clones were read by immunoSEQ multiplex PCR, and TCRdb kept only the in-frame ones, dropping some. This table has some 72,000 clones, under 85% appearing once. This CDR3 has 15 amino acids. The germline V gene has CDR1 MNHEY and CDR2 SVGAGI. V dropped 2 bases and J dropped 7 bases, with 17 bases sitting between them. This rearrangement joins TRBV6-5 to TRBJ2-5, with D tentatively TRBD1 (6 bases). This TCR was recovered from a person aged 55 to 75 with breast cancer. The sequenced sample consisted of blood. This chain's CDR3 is CASSYAGDGDLTQYF. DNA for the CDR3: TGTGCCAGCAGTTACGCAGGGGATGGGGATTTGACCCAGTACTTC.